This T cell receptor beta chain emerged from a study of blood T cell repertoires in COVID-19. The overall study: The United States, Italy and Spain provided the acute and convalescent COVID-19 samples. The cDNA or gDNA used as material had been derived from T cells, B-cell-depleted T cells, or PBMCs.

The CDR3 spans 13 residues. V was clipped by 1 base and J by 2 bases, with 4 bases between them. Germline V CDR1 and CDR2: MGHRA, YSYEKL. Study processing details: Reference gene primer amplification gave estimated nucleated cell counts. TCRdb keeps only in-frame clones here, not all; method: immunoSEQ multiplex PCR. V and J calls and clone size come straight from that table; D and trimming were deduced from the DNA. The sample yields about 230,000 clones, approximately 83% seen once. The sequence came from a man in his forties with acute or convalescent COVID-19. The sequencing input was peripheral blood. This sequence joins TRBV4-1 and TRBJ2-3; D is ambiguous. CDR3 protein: CASSQAYTDTQYF. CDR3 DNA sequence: TGCGCCAGCAGCCAAGCCTACACAGATACGCAGTATTTT.